The entry below describes one TCR beta chain. This entry belongs to a study of T cells in Graves' hyperthyroidism and ophthalmopathy. About the research overall: Peripheral blood draws took place at initial diagnosis, ahead of any treatment.

Individuals with ophthalmopathy presented a Clinical Activity Score of at least 3, a NOSPECS grade of at least 4 and a duration under 3 months. PBMCs came from about 10 ml fresh peripheral blood. Amplified TCR beta CDR3 regions came from RNA transcripts. The HTBI primer set served for first-round RT-PCR of the TCR CDR3. TCRdb ran MiXCR on the multiplex PCR reads and lists one entry per CDR3 protein. Among hundreds of thousands of distinct CDR3 sequences, about 15% were seen once, and the ten largest hold around 17%. CDR3 length: 15 amino acids. CDR1 is SGHVS and CDR2 is FNYEAQ in the germline V gene. Trimming took off 1 base at V and 3 bases at J, with 11 bases between the two ends.

The sample consisted of blood. The TCR was taken from a woman aged 18-29 years with Graves' ophthalmopathy. This chain connects TRBV7-6 to TRBJ2-3, with D unclear. CDR3 region: CASSLGPSTTDTQYF. The CDR3 nucleotides read TGTGCCAGCAGCTTAGGACCATCCACAACAGATACGCAGTATTTT.